This paragraph covers one TCR beta chain sequence. Its cognate antigen is unknown. Repertoires were generated with immunoSEQ multiplex PCR, while TCRdb's copy carries only in-frame clones and drops some. The table lists over 30,000 clones, about 86% of them singletons. The sample comes from a study of STAT3 mutations in large granular lymphocyte leukemia. About the study: More than half of T-LGLL patients received immunosuppressive therapy. Study-wide points: In T-cell large granular lymphocyte leukemia, about half of patients showed multiple immunodominant subclonotypes. In about 30% of the 18 patients, new TCR clonotypes emerged after therapy. Variable sampling intervals and differing treatment regimens complicated linking therapy response to TCR clonal burden changes.

The CDR3 is made up of 14 amino acids. V was clipped by 5 bases and J by 5 bases, with 15 bases between them. The germline gives CDR1 SEHNR, CDR2 FQNEAQ (reference sequence). Sequencing was done on a sample of peripheral blood mononuclear cells. The sequence came from a man aged 55 to 70 with T-cell large granular lymphocyte leukemia. Some clones in this sample may be carry-over from other donors' samples. This chain connects TRBV7-9 to TRBJ1-1, with D hard to call. DNA for the CDR3: TGTGCCAGCAGCCCCGGGCTCCAAGCGACTGAAGCTTTCTTT. Amino acids: CASSPGLQATEAFF.